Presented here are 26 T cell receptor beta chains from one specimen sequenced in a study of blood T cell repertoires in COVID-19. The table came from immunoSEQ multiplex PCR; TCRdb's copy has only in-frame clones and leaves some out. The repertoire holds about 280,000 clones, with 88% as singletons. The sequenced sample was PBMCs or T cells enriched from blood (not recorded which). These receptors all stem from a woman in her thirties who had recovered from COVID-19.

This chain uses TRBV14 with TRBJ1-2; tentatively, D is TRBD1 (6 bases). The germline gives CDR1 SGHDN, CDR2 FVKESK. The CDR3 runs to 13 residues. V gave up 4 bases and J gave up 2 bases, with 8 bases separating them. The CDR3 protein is CASSPGTNYGYTF. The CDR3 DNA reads TGTGCCAGCAGCCCCGGGACAAACTATGGCTACACCTTC.

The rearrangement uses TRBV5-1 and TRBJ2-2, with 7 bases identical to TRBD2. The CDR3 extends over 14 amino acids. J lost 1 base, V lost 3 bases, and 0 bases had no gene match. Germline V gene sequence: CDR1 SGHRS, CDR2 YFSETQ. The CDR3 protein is CASSWEGNTGELFF. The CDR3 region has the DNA TGCGCCAGCAGCTGGGAGGGGAACACCGGGGAGCTGTTTTTT.

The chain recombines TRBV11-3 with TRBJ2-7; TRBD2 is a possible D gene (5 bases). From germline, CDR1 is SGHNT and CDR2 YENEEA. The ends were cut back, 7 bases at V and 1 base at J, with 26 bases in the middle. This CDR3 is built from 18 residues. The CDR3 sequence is CASTSKGSAGGPSYEQYF. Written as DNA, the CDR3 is TGTGCCAGCACCTCGAAGGGAAGCGCGGGCGGGCCTTCCTACGAGCAGTACTTC.

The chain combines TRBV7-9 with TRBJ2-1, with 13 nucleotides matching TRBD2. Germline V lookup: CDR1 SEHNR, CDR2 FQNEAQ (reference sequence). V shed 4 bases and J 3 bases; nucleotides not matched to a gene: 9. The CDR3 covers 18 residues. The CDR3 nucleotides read TGTGCCAGCAGCTCCACTAGCGGGAGGGTAAATGTCTACAATGAGCAGTTCTTC. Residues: CASSSTSGRVNVYNEQFF.

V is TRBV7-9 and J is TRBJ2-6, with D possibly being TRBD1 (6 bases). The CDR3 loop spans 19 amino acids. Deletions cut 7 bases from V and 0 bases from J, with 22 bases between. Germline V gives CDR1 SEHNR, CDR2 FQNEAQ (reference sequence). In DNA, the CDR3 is TGTGCCAGCAACGAACTAGATCAGGGGACCCCCTCTGGGGCCAACGTCCTGACTTTC. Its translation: CASNELDQGTPSGANVLTF.

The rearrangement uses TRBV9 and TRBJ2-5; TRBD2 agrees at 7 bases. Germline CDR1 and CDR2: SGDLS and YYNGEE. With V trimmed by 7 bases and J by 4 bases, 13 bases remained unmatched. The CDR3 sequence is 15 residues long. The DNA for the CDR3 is TGTGCCAGCGAAGTTTTCTGGGGGGGAAGAGAGACCCAGTACTTC. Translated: CASEVFWGGRETQYF.

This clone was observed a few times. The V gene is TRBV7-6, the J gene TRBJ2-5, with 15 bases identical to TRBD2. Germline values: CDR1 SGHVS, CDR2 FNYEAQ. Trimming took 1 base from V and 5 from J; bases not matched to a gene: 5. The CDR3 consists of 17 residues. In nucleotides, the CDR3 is TGTGCCAGCAGCTTAGGGACTAGCGGGGGGGCCGGGGAGACCCAGTACTTC. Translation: CASSLGTSGGAGETQYF.

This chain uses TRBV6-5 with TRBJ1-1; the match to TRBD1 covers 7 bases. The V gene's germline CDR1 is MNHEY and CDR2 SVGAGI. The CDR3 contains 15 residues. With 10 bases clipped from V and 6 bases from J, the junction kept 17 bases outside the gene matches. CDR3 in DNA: TGTGCCACGACGAGGGAAACAGGGGTAGGGTCTGAAGCTTTCTTT. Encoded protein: CATTRETGVGSEAFF.

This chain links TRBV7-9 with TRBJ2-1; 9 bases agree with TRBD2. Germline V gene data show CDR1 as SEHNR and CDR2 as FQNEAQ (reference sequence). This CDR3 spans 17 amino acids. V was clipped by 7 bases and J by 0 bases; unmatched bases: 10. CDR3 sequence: CASIQLSGSSSYNEQFF. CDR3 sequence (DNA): TGTGCCAGCATCCAACTTAGCGGGAGCAGCTCCTACAATGAGCAGTTCTTC. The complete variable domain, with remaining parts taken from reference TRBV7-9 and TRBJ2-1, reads DTGVSQNPRHKITKRGQNVTFRCDPISEHNRLYWYRQTLGQGPEFLTYFQNEAQLEKSRLLSDRFSAERPKGSFSTLEIQRTEQGDSAMYLCASIQLSGSSSYNEQFFGPGTRLTVL.

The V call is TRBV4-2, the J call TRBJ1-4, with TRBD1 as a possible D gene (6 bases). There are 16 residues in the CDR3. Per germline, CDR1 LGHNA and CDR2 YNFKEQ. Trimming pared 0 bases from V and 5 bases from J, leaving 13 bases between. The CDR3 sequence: CASSQEGGGSNEKLFF. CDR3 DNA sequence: TGTGCCAGCAGCCAAGAGGGGGGGGGCTCCAATGAAAAACTGTTTTTT.

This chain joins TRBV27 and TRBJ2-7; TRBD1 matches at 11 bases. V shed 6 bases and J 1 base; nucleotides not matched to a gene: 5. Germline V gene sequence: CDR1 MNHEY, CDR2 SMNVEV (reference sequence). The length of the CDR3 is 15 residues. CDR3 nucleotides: TGTGCCAGCAGACGGACAGGGGGCGCTTCCTACGAGCAGTACTTC. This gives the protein CASRRTGGASYEQYF.

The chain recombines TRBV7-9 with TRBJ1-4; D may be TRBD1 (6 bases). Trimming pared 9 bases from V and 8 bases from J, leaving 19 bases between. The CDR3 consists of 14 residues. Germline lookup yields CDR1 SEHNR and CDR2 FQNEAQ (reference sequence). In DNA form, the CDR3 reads TGTGCCAGTCTACCCAAAGGGGGTTTGGAAAAACTGTTTTTT. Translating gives CASLPKGGLEKLFF.

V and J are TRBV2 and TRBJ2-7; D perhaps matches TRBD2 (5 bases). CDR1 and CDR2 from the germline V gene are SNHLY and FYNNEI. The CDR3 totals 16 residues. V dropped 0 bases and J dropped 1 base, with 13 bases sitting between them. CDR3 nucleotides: TGTGCCAGCAGTGAAGCGCTTCGAGGAGGATCCTACGAGCAGTACTTC. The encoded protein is CASSEALRGGSYEQYF.

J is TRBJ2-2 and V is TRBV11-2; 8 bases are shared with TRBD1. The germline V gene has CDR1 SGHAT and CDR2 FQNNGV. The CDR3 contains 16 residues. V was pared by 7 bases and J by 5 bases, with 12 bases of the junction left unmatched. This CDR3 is CASTDRTGGWTGELFF. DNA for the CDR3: TGTGCCAGCACTGATCGTACAGGGGGTTGGACCGGGGAGCTGTTTTTT.

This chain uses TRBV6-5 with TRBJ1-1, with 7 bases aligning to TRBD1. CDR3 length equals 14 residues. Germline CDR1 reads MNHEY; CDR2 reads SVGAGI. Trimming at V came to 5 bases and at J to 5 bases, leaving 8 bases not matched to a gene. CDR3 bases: TGTGCCAGCAGTCTCAGGGGGTTGACGACTGAAGCTTTCTTT. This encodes CASSLRGLTTEAFF.

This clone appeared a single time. The CDR3 DNA sequence: TGTGCCAGCAGCTTAGGCCGGGACATAGAAGCTTTCTTT. Amino acid sequence: CASSLGRDIEAFF. The chain combines TRBV7-8 with TRBJ1-1, with D perhaps matching TRBD1 (6 bases). The CDR3 length is 13 residues. The germline V gene has CDR1 SGHVS and CDR2 FQNEAQ. Trimming took off 1 base at V and 8 bases at J, with 11 bases between the two ends.

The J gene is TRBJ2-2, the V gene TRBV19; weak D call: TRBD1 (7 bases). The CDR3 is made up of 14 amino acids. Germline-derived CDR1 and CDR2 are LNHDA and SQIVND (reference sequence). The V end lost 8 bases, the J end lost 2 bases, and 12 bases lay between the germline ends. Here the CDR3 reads CASAGQLNTGELFF. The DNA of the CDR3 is TGTGCCAGTGCGGGACAGCTAAACACCGGGGAGCTGTTTTTT.

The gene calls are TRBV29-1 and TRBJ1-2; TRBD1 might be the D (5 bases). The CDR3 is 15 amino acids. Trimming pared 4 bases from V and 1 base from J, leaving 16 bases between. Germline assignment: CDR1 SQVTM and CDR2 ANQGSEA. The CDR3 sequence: CSVAVGANGNYGYTF. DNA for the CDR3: TGCAGCGTTGCGGTAGGGGCCAATGGTAACTATGGCTACACCTTC.

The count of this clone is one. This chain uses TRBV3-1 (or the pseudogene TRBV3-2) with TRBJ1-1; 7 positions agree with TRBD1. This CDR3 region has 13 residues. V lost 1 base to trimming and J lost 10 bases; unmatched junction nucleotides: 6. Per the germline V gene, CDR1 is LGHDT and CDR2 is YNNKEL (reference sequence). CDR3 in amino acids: CASSQGAGGRAFF. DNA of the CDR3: TGTGCCAGCAGCCAAGGGGCAGGGGGGAGAGCTTTCTTT.

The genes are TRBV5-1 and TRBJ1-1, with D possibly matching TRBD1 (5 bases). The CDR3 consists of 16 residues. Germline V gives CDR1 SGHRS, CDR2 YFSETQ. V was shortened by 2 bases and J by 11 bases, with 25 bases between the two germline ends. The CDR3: CASSFNKKGEGLEAFF. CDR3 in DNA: TGCGCCAGCAGCTTCAATAAAAAAGGGGAAGGGTTAGAGGCTTTCTTT.

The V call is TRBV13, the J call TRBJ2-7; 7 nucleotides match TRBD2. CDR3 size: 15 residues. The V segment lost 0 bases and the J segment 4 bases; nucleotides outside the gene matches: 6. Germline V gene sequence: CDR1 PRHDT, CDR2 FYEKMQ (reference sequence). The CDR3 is CASSLGPLAAYEQYF. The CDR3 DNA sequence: TGTGCCAGCAGCTTAGGACCCCTAGCGGCATACGAGCAGTACTTC. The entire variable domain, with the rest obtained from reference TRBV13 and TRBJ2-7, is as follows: AAGVIQSPRHLIKEKRETATLKCYPIPRHDTVYWYQQGPGQDPQFLISFYEKMQSDKGSIPDRFSAQQFSDYHSELNMSSLELGDSALYFCASSLGPLAAYEQYFGPGTRLTVT.

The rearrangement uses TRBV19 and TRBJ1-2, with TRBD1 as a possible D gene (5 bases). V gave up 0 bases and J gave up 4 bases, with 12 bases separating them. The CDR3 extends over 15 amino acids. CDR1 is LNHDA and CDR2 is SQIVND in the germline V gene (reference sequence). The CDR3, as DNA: TGTGCCAGTAGTATAGAGGAAGGGGTCCTCTATGGCTACACCTTC. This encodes CASSIEEGVLYGYTF.

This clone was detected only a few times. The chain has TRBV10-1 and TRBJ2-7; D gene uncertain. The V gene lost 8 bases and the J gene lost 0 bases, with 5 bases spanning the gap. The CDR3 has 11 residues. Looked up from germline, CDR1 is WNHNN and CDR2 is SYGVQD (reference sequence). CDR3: CASFGSYEQYF. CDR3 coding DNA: TGCGCCAGCTTCGGCTCCTACGAGCAGTACTTC.

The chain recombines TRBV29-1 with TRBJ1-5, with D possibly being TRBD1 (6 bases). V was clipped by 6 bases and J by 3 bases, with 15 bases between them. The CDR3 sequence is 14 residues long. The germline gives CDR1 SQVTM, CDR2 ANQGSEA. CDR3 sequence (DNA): TGCAGCGTCTCGACAGGAGCAATCAATCAGCCCCAGCATTTT. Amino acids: CSVSTGAINQPQHF.

DNA of the CDR3: TGTGCCAGCACACAATGGGGCCCTAATGAAAAACTGTTTTTT. This codes for CASTQWGPNEKLFF. The J gene is TRBJ1-4, the V gene TRBV3-1 (or the pseudogene TRBV3-2), with a tentative D call TRBD1 (5 bases). The ends were cut back, 7 bases at V and 3 bases at J, with 12 bases in the middle. Germline V gene lookup returns CDR1 LGHDT and CDR2 YNNKEL (reference sequence). The CDR3 totals 14 residues.

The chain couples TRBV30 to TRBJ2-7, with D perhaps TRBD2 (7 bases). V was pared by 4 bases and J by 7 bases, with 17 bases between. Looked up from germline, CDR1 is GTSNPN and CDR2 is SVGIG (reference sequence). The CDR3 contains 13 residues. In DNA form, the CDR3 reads TGTGCCTGGACCGTCGGGGGGCCTAGGGAGCAGTACTTC. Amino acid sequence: CAWTVGGPREQYF.